This TCR beta chain was sequenced in a study of T cells in Graves' hyperthyroidism and ophthalmopathy. Study observations and caveats: Blood held most thyroid clonotypes expanded above 0.001 frequency.

RNA transcripts yielded amplified TCR beta CDR3 regions. Researchers ran a first-round RT-PCR on the TCR CDR3 using the HTBI primer set. Each CDR3 protein is one row after TCRdb ran MiXCR on the multiplex PCR reads. The data hold over 650,000 distinct CDR3 sequences, with 16% observed a single time. This CDR3 comprises 14 residues. Germline assignment: CDR1 LGHDT and CDR2 YNNKEL (reference sequence). Trimming shortened V by 3 bases and J by 1 base, and 9 bases separated the two germline ends. The study enrolled patients aged 18 to 65 with newly diagnosed hyperthyroidism of under 2 months' duration. Comments on this clonotype: Its antigen remains unknown.

This receptor was obtained from a man younger than 30 with Graves' hyperthyroidism. The sequenced sample consisted of blood. V gene TRBV3-1 combines with J gene TRBJ1-1, with D possibly TRBD1 on 5 matching bases. CDR3 loop: CASSQWQGNTEAFF. CDR3 coding DNA: TGTGCCAGCAGCCAGTGGCAGGGGAACACTGAAGCTTTCTTT.